This T cell receptor beta chain was retrieved from a study of blood T cell repertoires in COVID-19. The V gene's germline CDR1 is MNHEY and CDR2 SMNVEV (reference sequence). With 6 bases clipped from V and 1 base from J, the junction kept 21 bases outside the gene matches. CDR3 length equals 19 residues. Sequencing used immunoSEQ multiplex PCR; TCRdb keeps in-frame clones, though not all of them. The table lists a few hundred thousand clones, about 87% of them singletons. The chain couples TRBV27 to TRBJ2-7; 7 bases are a match to TRBD1. Sequencing was performed on peripheral blood. The TCR originated in a human donor in a cohort sampled during active COVID-19. CDR3 sequence (DNA): TGTGCCAGCAGGGCACAGGGGACACCTTACCTGGCCTCTTCCTACGAGCAGTACTTC. Translation gives CASRAQGTPYLASSYEQYF.